The TCR beta chain under discussion was sequenced for a study of OX40 agonist ivuxolimab in advanced cancers. Sequenced by immunoSEQ multiplex PCR; TCRdb stores in-frame clones only, minus some. The sample has over 95,000 clones; approximately 90% are singletons. V shed 2 bases and J shed 12 bases, with 11 bases lying between them. The CDR3 runs to 11 residues. Germline V gene lookup returns CDR1 SNHLY and CDR2 FYNNEI. Regarding this clone: Its specificity is unknown.

Study-level findings and limits: Individuals who were partial responders at 0.1-3.0 mg/kg had clonal expansion that ranked among the lowest.

V gene TRBV2 combines with J gene TRBJ2-7; possibly TRBD2 for D (5 bases). Material: CD4+ or CD8+ T cells sorted from blood, obtained in a trial of the OX40 agonist ivuxolimab. The receptor was derived from an adult with an advanced solid tumor such as melanoma, head and neck, liver or kidney cancer. CDR3: CASSEPGLLYF. In DNA, the CDR3 is TGTGCCAGCAGTGAACCCGGACTGCTGTACTTC.